One sample yielded the 23 T cell receptor beta chains listed below, sequenced in a study of T cell responses to AZD1222 COVID-19 vaccine. Profiling relied on immunoSEQ multiplex PCR, and the TCRdb table lists in-frame clones only, not all of them. In the table there are 95,000 to 100,000 clones, 90% of which are singletons. The specimen was peripheral blood, collected on day 0 of AZD1222 vaccination. The source is an adult in good health.

The rearrangement links TRBV9 to TRBJ1-4, with 7 bases identical to TRBD1. V was clipped by 3 bases and J by 2 bases; unmatched bases: 7. This CDR3 comprises 16 residues. Germline V gene data show CDR1 as SGDLS and CDR2 as YYNGEE. The CDR3 is CASSGIDRATNEKLFF. The CDR3 region has the DNA TGTGCCAGCAGCGGGATAGACAGGGCCACTAATGAAAAACTGTTTTTT.

The chain carries TRBV6-4 and TRBJ1-5; D unresolved. CDR1 and CDR2 (germline): MRHNA, SNTAGT. The CDR3 is 13 residues long. Trimming shortened V by 6 bases and J by 1 base, and 7 bases separated the two germline ends. Here the CDR3 DNA reads TGTGCCAGCAGCTATGACAGCAATCAGCCCCAGCATTTT. It codes for CASSYDSNQPQHF.

V and J are TRBV5-1 and TRBJ2-3; 9 bases match TRBD1. Trimming took 0 bases from V and 3 from J; bases not matched to a gene: 2. This CDR3 spans 15 amino acids. In germline, CDR1 is SGHRS, CDR2 YFSETQ. The CDR3 region is CASSLVGTGTDTQYF. The DNA of the CDR3 is TGCGCCAGCAGCTTGGTTGGGACAGGGACAGATACGCAGTATTTT.

The chain recombines TRBV19 with TRBJ2-3; 11 bases match TRBD2. The CDR3 loop spans 15 amino acids. Germline V gene lookup returns CDR1 LNHDA and CDR2 SQIVND (reference sequence). J gave up 2 bases and V 4 bases, and 2 bases lay outside the gene matches. The DNA for the CDR3 is TGTGCCAGTAGTACTAGCGGGGGGTTCACAGATACGCAGTATTTT. Translated, it gives CASSTSGGFTDTQYF.

The chain links TRBV2 to TRBJ2-3; D not certain. The V end was cut by 10 bases, the J end by 2 bases, with 13 bases between. This CDR3 is built from 13 residues. CDR1 and CDR2 (germline): SNHLY, FYNNEI. The CDR3 reads CAIRVADTDTQYF. CDR3 coding DNA: TGTGCCATCCGGGTGGCGGACACAGATACGCAGTATTTT.

This clone has a single count. The V and J genes are TRBV3-1 (or the pseudogene TRBV3-2) and TRBJ2-5; D possibly corresponds to TRBD2 (6 bases). Trimming removed 3 bases from V and 3 bases from J, with 8 bases in between. CDR3 length equals 13 residues. CDR1 is LGHDT, CDR2 YNNKEL, per germline (reference sequence). The CDR3 coding sequence is TGTGCCAGCAGCCAGGGACTCGAAGAGACCCAGTACTTC. Amino acid sequence: CASSQGLEETQYF.

The chain carries TRBV2 and TRBJ1-1, with TRBD1 as a possible D gene (5 bases). CDR1 is SNHLY and CDR2 is FYNNEI in the germline V gene. Trimming cost V 8 bases and J 4 bases, with 17 bases left between them. The CDR3 totals 14 residues. The CDR3 protein is CASDPDGGSTEAFF. CDR3 nucleotides: TGTGCCAGCGACCCTGATGGGGGGAGCACTGAAGCTTTCTTT.

This chain uses TRBV7-2 with TRBJ1-4; D unclear. Germline V lookup: CDR1 SGHTA, CDR2 FQGNSA. The CDR3 totals 14 residues. V lost 4 bases and J lost 2, with 8 bases in between. This chain's CDR3 is CASSSRPTNEKLFF. The CDR3 bases are TGTGCCAGCAGCTCTCGTCCCACTAATGAAAAACTGTTTTTT.

The chain carries TRBV6-5 and TRBJ2-3; tentative D call: TRBD1 (6 bases). From germline, CDR1 is MNHEY and CDR2 SVGAGI. V lost 6 bases, J lost 5 bases, and 12 bases lay in between. The CDR3 totals 13 residues. The CDR3 region has the DNA TGTGCCAGCAGAGGATTCAGGGGAGATACGCAGTATTTT. Translated, it gives CASRGFRGDTQYF.

The chain couples TRBV12-5 to TRBJ2-3, with unresolved D. Germline V lookup: CDR1 LGHNT, CDR2 FRNRAP. There are 14 residues in the CDR3. The ends were cut back, 6 bases at V and 1 base at J, with 11 bases in the middle. The CDR3 loop reads CASGPLDGTDTQYF. In DNA, the CDR3 is TGTGCTAGTGGCCCGTTAGACGGCACAGATACGCAGTATTTT. Complete variable domain (other parts from reference TRBV12-5 and TRBJ2-3): DARVTQTPRHKVTEMGQEVTMRCQPILGHNTVFWYRQTMMQGLELLAYFRNRAPLDDSGMPKDRFSAEMPDATLATLKIQPSEPRDSAVYFCASGPLDGTDTQYFGPGTRLTVL.

The chain joins TRBV7-2 to TRBJ2-7; D gene ambiguous. CDR1 and CDR2 (germline): SGHTA, FQGNSA. The V and J ends lost 5 bases and 0 bases respectively, with 11 bases between them. This CDR3 region has 14 residues. The chain's CDR3 is CASSQTVTSYEQYF. CDR3 bases: TGTGCCAGCAGCCAAACAGTAACCTCCTACGAGCAGTACTTC. Combining the CDR3 with reference TRBV7-2 and TRBJ2-7 gives the whole variable domain GAGVSQSPSNKVTEKGKDVELRCDPISGHTALYWYRQSLGQGLEFLIYFQGNSAPDKSGLPSDRFSAERTGGSVSTLTIQRTQQEDSAVYLCASSQTVTSYEQYFGPGTRLTVT.

This clone came up a few times. The chain recombines TRBV5-6 with TRBJ1-6; no definite D call. Trimming removed 0 bases from V and 10 bases from J, with 8 bases in between. The CDR3 runs to 13 residues. Germline CDR1 reads SGHDT; CDR2 reads YYEEEE. The DNA for the CDR3 is TGTGCCAGCAGCTTGGTTTTGGAGTCACCCCTCCACTTT. This codes for CASSLVLESPLHF. The full variable domain, completed using reference TRBV5-6 and TRBJ1-6, is DAGVTQSPTHLIKTRGQQVTLRCSPKSGHDTVSWYQQALGQGPQFIFQYYEEEERQRGNFPDRFSGHQFPNYSSELNVNALLLGDSALYLCASSLVLESPLHFGNGTRLTVT.

The rearrangement uses TRBV2 and TRBJ1-2, with TRBD1 matching over 7 bases. The CDR3 spans 14 residues. Germline CDR1 and CDR2: SNHLY and FYNNEI. The trim removed 0 bases at V and 7 bases at J, leaving 5 bases unmatched. The CDR3: CASSEAGTVSGYTF. The CDR3 DNA reads TGTGCCAGCAGTGAAGCGGGGACAGTCAGTGGCTACACCTTC.

This rearrangement joins TRBV20-1 to TRBJ2-7, with 9 bases fitting TRBD2. V lost 3 bases, J lost 3 bases, and 9 bases stayed unmatched. This CDR3 contains 15 residues. Germline V gene data show CDR1 as DFQATT and CDR2 as SNEGSKA (reference sequence). The CDR3 region has the DNA TGCAGTGCTAGTGATCCTAGCGGGGCGGACTACGAGCAGTACTTC. This codes for CSASDPSGADYEQYF.

The V gene is TRBV7-2, the J gene TRBJ1-5, with a possible D match to TRBD1 (6 bases). V gave up 1 base and J gave up 1 base, with 17 bases separating them. CDR1 is SGHTA and CDR2 is FQGNSA in the germline V gene. The CDR3 has 18 amino acids. The CDR3 DNA reads as TGTGCCAGCAGCTTAGTTGGGCAGGGGATGGAGAGCAATCAGCCCCAGCATTTT. Protein product: CASSLVGQGMESNQPQHF.

The rearrangement links TRBV11-2 to TRBJ2-1; 8 nucleotides align to TRBD2. Germline trimming cut 1 base from V and 6 bases from J; bases unmatched to any gene: 8. CDR1 and CDR2 from the germline V gene are SGHAT and FQNNGV. The CDR3 spans 16 residues. DNA of the CDR3: TGTGCCAGCAGCTTAGTACGGGGGGGTCGTGGCAATGAGCAGTTCTTC. Encoded protein: CASSLVRGGRGNEQFF.

The gene calls are TRBV3-1 (or the pseudogene TRBV3-2) and TRBJ2-4, with 9 bases lining up with TRBD2. V shed 1 base and J 15 bases; nucleotides not matched to a gene: 4. CDR1 and CDR2 from the germline V gene are LGHDT and YNNKEL (reference sequence). The CDR3 is made up of 12 amino acids. In DNA form, the CDR3 reads TGTGCCAGCAGCCAAGGCGGGGGGGCCCGGTACTTC. Its translation is CASSQGGGARYF.

The CDR3 bases are TGTGCCAGCAGCTTTGAGGTGGATCGAAACACCATATATTTT. Protein sequence: CASSFEVDRNTIYF. This chain connects TRBV5-8 to TRBJ1-3; D is unresolved. V shed 2 bases and J shed 5 bases, with 11 bases lying between them. Germline lookup yields CDR1 SGHTS and CDR2 YDEGEE. The CDR3 is 14 amino acids.

V is TRBV2 and J is TRBJ2-2; TRBD1 agrees at 8 bases. CDR1 and CDR2 (germline): SNHLY, FYNNEI. The V and J ends lost 4 bases and 7 bases, in that order; junction bases with no gene match: 2. The CDR3 consists of 13 residues. This chain's CDR3 is CASSGQGIGELFF. CDR3 DNA sequence: TGTGCCAGCAGTGGACAGGGGATCGGGGAGCTGTTTTTT.

The V and J genes are TRBV4-1 and TRBJ1-3; TRBD1 is a possible D gene (5 bases). The germline V gene encodes CDR1 MGHRA and CDR2 YSYEKL. V was pared by 1 base and J by 11 bases, with 15 bases between. The CDR3 is 14 amino acids. CDR3: CASSQVGRVDSIYF. In DNA form, the CDR3 reads TGCGCCAGCAGCCAAGTCGGCAGGGTGGATTCCATATATTTT.

The chain links TRBV10-3 to TRBJ2-3; 11 nucleotides match TRBD1. CDR1 ENHRY and CDR2 SYGVKD come from the germline V gene. Trimming cost V 3 bases and J 0 bases; bases outside gene matches: 8. The length of the CDR3 is 18 residues. CDR3 loop: CAISDGTGGGSSTDTQYF. The CDR3 nucleotides read TGTGCCATCAGTGATGGGACAGGGGGGGGTTCTAGCACAGATACGCAGTATTTT.

This clone was seen a single time. The chain's CDR3 is CASSQDGPSWETQYF. The CDR3 nucleotides are TGCGCCAGCAGCCAAGACGGCCCGTCGTGGGAGACCCAGTACTTC. The J gene is TRBJ2-5, the V gene TRBV4-1; the D is unclear. V dropped 0 bases and J dropped 5 bases, with 13 bases sitting between them. CDR1 is MGHRA and CDR2 is YSYEKL in the germline V gene. The CDR3 is made up of 15 amino acids.

The CDR3 loop is CSASSPNREGDTQYF. In DNA, the CDR3 is TGCAGTGCTAGTTCCCCGAACCGTGAAGGGGATACGCAGTATTTT. The V and J genes are TRBV20-1 and TRBJ2-3; D remains ambiguous. The CDR3 length is 15 residues. CDR1 and CDR2 from the germline V gene are DFQATT and SNEGSKA (reference sequence). V lost 3 bases and J lost 6, with 19 bases in between.